This T cell receptor beta chain originates from a study of cytomegalovirus exposure and HLA in healthy donors. The PCR employed 60 Vbeta primers together with 13 Jbeta primers. Method: immunoSEQ multiplex PCR; TCRdb's copy keeps in-frame clones and lacks some. The repertoire holds about 120,000 clones, 60% to 85% seen once, with about 12% in the top ten. The CDR3 contains 12 residues. Germline V gene data show CDR1 as MGHDK and CDR2 as SYGVNS. V was shortened by 5 bases and J by 5 bases, with 9 bases between the two germline ends. The J gene is TRBJ1-2, the V gene TRBV25-1; the D is unclear. The specimen sequenced was PBMCs. The receptor was isolated from a woman between 40 and 50 years old in good health and CMV-seropositive. The CDR3 DNA follows: TGTGCCAGCAGTTTTGAGGGATATGGCTACACCTTC. Its translation is CASSFEGYGYTF.